Listed below are T cell receptor beta chains from one sample, sequenced in a study of patients and donors after allogeneic stem cell transplantation. TCRdb re-analysed the RT-PCR reads in MiXCR, keeping a single row per CDR3 protein. Counted here are roughly 140,000 distinct CDR3 sequences, 30% to 45% occurring once; the ten biggest clones make up roughly 52%. The sequenced sample was blood, either unsorted or a sorted T cell fraction (not recorded which). The receptors were sampled from a human donor who was either an allogeneic HSCT recipient or a stem cell or donor lymphocyte infusion donor (not recorded which). It is not recorded whose cells these are; they may come from a transplant donor. The CDR3 runs from the conserved cysteine through the conserved F or W. The D gene is left open where the match is weak. Clone size, where shown, is once, few, many, or a class for clones that have expanded.

abundance: NA; v_gene: TRBV6-2/TRBV6-3; len: 13; d_gene: NA; j_gene: TRBJ2-7; CDR3aa: CASSYSERYEQYF; CDR3nt: TGTGCCAGCAGTTACTCAGAGCGGTACGAGCAGTACTTC
abundance: NA; v_gene: TRBV5-6; len: 14; d_gene: NA; j_gene: TRBJ2-3; CDR3aa: CASSLSGRTDTQYF; CDR3nt: TGTGCCAGCAGCTTGTCGGGGAGGACAGATACGCAGTATTTT
abundance: NA; v_gene: TRBV25-1; len: 11; d_gene: NA; j_gene: TRBJ2-1; CDR3aa: CASSVGNRAFF; CDR3nt: TGTGCCAGCAGTGTTGGGAATCGGGCGTTCTTC
abundance: NA; v_gene: TRBV10-3; len: 15; d_gene: NA; j_gene: TRBJ2-7; CDR3aa: CAISDGEEGSYEQYF; CDR3nt: TGTGCCATCAGTGATGGGGAGGAAGGCTCCTACGAGCAGTACTTC
abundance: NA; v_gene: TRBV5-1; len: 14; d_gene: TRBD1; j_gene: TRBJ1-4; CDR3aa: CASSVTGMGEKLFF; CDR3nt: TGCGCCAGCAGCGTGACAGGGATGGGTGAAAAACTGTTTTTT
abundance: few; v_gene: TRBV27; len: 16; d_gene: NA; j_gene: TRBJ1-1; CDR3aa: CASSFIGQSLGPEAFF; CDR3nt: TGTGCCAGCAGTTTTATCGGACAGTCTCTGGGTCCTGAAGCTTTCTTT
abundance: NA; v_gene: TRBV20-1; len: 16; d_gene: TRBD1; j_gene: TRBJ2-3; CDR3aa: CSARDEGQAPPYTQYF; CDR3nt: TGCAGTGCTAGAGACGAGGGACAGGCACCTCCATATACGCAGTATTTT
abundance: few; v_gene: TRBV10-3; len: 13; d_gene: TRBD1; j_gene: TRBJ1-5; CDR3aa: CAISLTGSQPQHF; CDR3nt: TGTGCCATCAGCCTGACAGGGAGCCAGCCCCAGCATTTT
abundance: few; v_gene: TRBV27; len: 11; d_gene: TRBD1; j_gene: TRBJ1-1; CDR3aa: CASSFGTGQFF; CDR3nt: TGTGCCAGCAGTTTTGGGACAGGGCAGTTCTTT
abundance: once; v_gene: TRBV6-6; len: 15; d_gene: TRBD1; j_gene: TRBJ1-2; CDR3aa: CASSSSTGGNYGYTF; CDR3nt: TGTGCCAGCAGTTCCTCGACAGGGGGGAACTATGGCTACACCTTC
abundance: NA; v_gene: TRBV7-3; len: 14; d_gene: NA; j_gene: TRBJ1-6; CDR3aa: CASSQIGNNSPLHF; CDR3nt: TGTGCCAGCAGCCAAATTGGAAATAATTCACCCCTCCACTTT
abundance: NA; v_gene: TRBV12-3/TRBV12-4; len: 15; d_gene: TRBD1; j_gene: TRBJ1-1; CDR3aa: CASSFQGALGTEAFF; CDR3nt: TGTGCCAGCAGTTTTCAGGGGGCGCTGGGCACTGAAGCTTTCTTT
abundance: few; v_gene: TRBV2; len: 12; d_gene: NA; j_gene: TRBJ2-2; CDR3aa: CASLGTDGELFF; CDR3nt: TGTGCCAGCCTCGGGACGGACGGGGAGCTGTTTTTT
abundance: NA; v_gene: TRBV12-3/TRBV12-4; len: 14; d_gene: NA; j_gene: TRBJ1-2; CDR3aa: CASRPGEGEYGYTF; CDR3nt: TGTGCCAGCAGGCCAGGGGAAGGCGAGTATGGCTACACCTTC
abundance: NA; v_gene: TRBV24-1; len: 14; d_gene: NA; j_gene: TRBJ1-5; CDR3aa: CATSGVGRNQPQHF; CDR3nt: TGTGCCACCAGTGGGGTCGGGCGCAATCAGCCCCAGCATTTT
abundance: NA; v_gene: TRBV6-6; len: 15; d_gene: NA; j_gene: TRBJ1-2; CDR3aa: CASSYDRGLARGYTF; CDR3nt: TGTGCCAGCAGTTACGATAGGGGGTTGGCGAGGGGCTACACCTTC
abundance: NA; v_gene: TRBV20-1; len: 12; d_gene: TRBD1; j_gene: TRBJ1-1; CDR3aa: CSAAQGALSAFF; CDR3nt: TGCAGTGCTGCACAGGGGGCCCTAAGCGCTTTCTTT
abundance: few; v_gene: TRBV20-1; len: 14; d_gene: NA; j_gene: TRBJ2-1; CDR3aa: CSAIPGGEGNEQSF; CDR3nt: TGCAGTGCTATACCGGGGGGCGAGGGTAATGAGCAGTCCTTC
abundance: NA; v_gene: TRBV27; len: 15; d_gene: NA; j_gene: TRBJ2-1; CDR3aa: CASSLSGGAYNEQFF; CDR3nt: TGTGCCAGCAGTTTATCAGGTGGGGCCTACAATGAGCAGTTCTTC
abundance: once; v_gene: TRBV4-2; len: 17; d_gene: TRBD2; j_gene: TRBJ2-3; CDR3aa: CASSHALAGTSTDTQYF; CDR3nt: TGTGCCAGCAGCCATGCTTTAGCGGGGACTAGCACAGATACGCAGTATTTT
abundance: NA; v_gene: TRBV6-5; len: 14; d_gene: NA; j_gene: TRBJ1-1; CDR3aa: CASSYSNWNTEAFF; CDR3nt: TGTGCCAGCAGTTACTCGAACTGGAACACTGAAGCTTTCTTT
abundance: few; v_gene: TRBV6-5; len: 17; d_gene: TRBD2; j_gene: TRBJ2-3; CDR3aa: CASRPPTSGGLGDTQYF; CDR3nt: TGTGCCAGCAGACCCCCGACTAGCGGGGGGTTGGGAGATACGCAGTATTTT
abundance: few; v_gene: TRBV7-3; len: 14; d_gene: TRBD2; j_gene: TRBJ2-5; CDR3aa: CASSLKGLQETQYF; CDR3nt: TGTGCCAGCAGCTTAAAGGGACTACAAGAGACCCAGTACTTC
abundance: NA; v_gene: TRBV12-3/TRBV12-4; len: 15; d_gene: NA; j_gene: TRBJ2-1; CDR3aa: CASSASGDRVGEQFF; CDR3nt: TGTGCCAGCAGTGCTAGCGGAGACAGGGTAGGGGAGCAGTTCTTC
abundance: few; v_gene: TRBV5-1; len: 15; d_gene: NA; j_gene: TRBJ1-6; CDR3aa: CASSSGEGIYSPLHF; CDR3nt: TGCGCCAGCAGCTCAGGGGAGGGGATCTACTCACCCCTCCACTTT
abundance: few; v_gene: TRBV9; len: 13; d_gene: NA; j_gene: TRBJ1-4; CDR3aa: CASAGGLNEKLFF; CDR3nt: TGTGCCAGCGCAGGTGGCCTTAATGAAAAACTGTTTTTT
abundance: NA; v_gene: TRBV7-2; len: 16; d_gene: NA; j_gene: TRBJ1-4; CDR3aa: CASSPLLTGLEEKLFF; CDR3nt: TGTGCCAGCAGCCCCCTACTGACAGGTTTAGAGGAAAAACTGTTTTTT
abundance: NA; v_gene: TRBV9; len: 13; d_gene: NA; j_gene: TRBJ1-5; CDR3aa: CASSVAGPPTQHF; CDR3nt: TGTGCCAGCAGCGTAGCGGGGCCCCCAACCCAGCATTTT
abundance: NA; v_gene: TRBV3-1; len: 15; d_gene: NA; j_gene: TRBJ1-5; CDR3aa: CASSQAGRERQPQHF; CDR3nt: TGTGCCAGCAGCCAAGCGGGACGTGAACGTCAGCCCCAGCATTTT
abundance: NA; v_gene: TRBV27; len: 14; d_gene: NA; j_gene: TRBJ1-6; CDR3aa: CASSYRTFNSPLHF; CDR3nt: TGTGCCAGCAGTTACCGCACTTTTAATTCACCCCTCCACTTT
abundance: NA; v_gene: TRBV9; len: 14; d_gene: TRBD1; j_gene: TRBJ2-5; CDR3aa: CASSSTGTGETQYF; CDR3nt: TGTGCCAGCAGCAGTACAGGGACAGGAGAGACCCAGTACTTC
abundance: NA; v_gene: TRBV6-2/TRBV6-3; len: 13; d_gene: NA; j_gene: TRBJ1-5; CDR3aa: CASSSYRAQPQHF; CDR3nt: TGTGCCAGCAGTTCCTACAGGGCCCAGCCCCAGCATTTT
abundance: NA; v_gene: TRBV6-5; len: 13; d_gene: NA; j_gene: TRBJ1-3; CDR3aa: CASRGLSGNTIYF; CDR3nt: TGTGCCAGCCGAGGGCTCTCTGGAAACACCATATATTTT
abundance: few; v_gene: TRBV9; len: 13; d_gene: TRBD1; j_gene: TRBJ1-1; CDR3aa: CASSAQGGTEAFF; CDR3nt: TGTGCCAGCAGCGCTCAGGGGGGGACTGAAGCTTTCTTT
abundance: NA; v_gene: TRBV12-3/TRBV12-4; len: 17; d_gene: TRBD1; j_gene: TRBJ1-5; CDR3aa: CASSLAQGGYNNQPQHF; CDR3nt: TGTGCCAGCAGTTTAGCCCAAGGGGGCTACAACAATCAGCCCCAGCATTTT
abundance: few; v_gene: TRBV5-5; len: 12; d_gene: NA; j_gene: TRBJ1-1; CDR3aa: CASSAQGTEAFF; CDR3nt: TGTGCCAGCAGCGCTCAGGGTACTGAAGCTTTCTTT
abundance: NA; v_gene: TRBV4-3; len: 17; d_gene: NA; j_gene: TRBJ2-3; CDR3aa: CASSPNGVGTTTDTQYF; CDR3nt: TGCGCCAGCAGCCCCAACGGGGTGGGGACAACCACAGATACGCAGTATTTT
abundance: few; v_gene: TRBV29-1; len: 15; d_gene: NA; j_gene: TRBJ1-1; CDR3aa: CSVVGRWGSNTEAFF; CDR3nt: TGCAGCGTTGTGGGTCGGTGGGGGTCGAACACTGAAGCTTTCTTT
abundance: few; v_gene: TRBV2; len: 13; d_gene: NA; j_gene: TRBJ1-1; CDR3aa: CASSEDLNTEAFF; CDR3nt: TGTGCCAGCAGTGAAGACTTGAACACTGAAGCTTTCTTT
abundance: few; v_gene: TRBV5-5; len: 15; d_gene: NA; j_gene: TRBJ2-7; CDR3aa: CASSLEQRPAYEQYF; CDR3nt: TGTGCCAGCAGCTTGGAGCAACGCCCAGCCTACGAGCAGTACTTC
abundance: NA; v_gene: TRBV29-1; len: 14; d_gene: NA; j_gene: TRBJ1-2; CDR3aa: CSVSGPTANYGYTF; CDR3nt: TGCAGCGTTTCAGGACCGACAGCTAACTATGGCTACACCTTC
abundance: few; v_gene: TRBV29-1; len: 14; d_gene: TRBD1; j_gene: TRBJ2-1; CDR3aa: CSVERQGSYNEQFF; CDR3nt: TGCAGCGTTGAACGACAGGGATCCTACAATGAGCAGTTCTTC
abundance: NA; v_gene: TRBV28; len: 14; d_gene: TRBD1; j_gene: TRBJ2-1; CDR3aa: CASSWDSSYNEQFF; CDR3nt: TGTGCCAGCAGTTGGGACAGCTCCTACAATGAGCAGTTCTTC
abundance: few; v_gene: TRBV15; len: 17; d_gene: NA; j_gene: TRBJ2-1; CDR3aa: CATSRGRGVTTINEQFF; CDR3nt: TGTGCCACCAGCAGGGGCCGGGGAGTCACCACAATAAATGAGCAGTTCTTC
abundance: NA; v_gene: TRBV27; len: 13; d_gene: NA; j_gene: TRBJ1-4; CDR3aa: CASSSRVEEKLFF; CDR3nt: TGTGCCAGCAGTTCAAGGGTTGAGGAAAAACTGTTTTTT
abundance: many; v_gene: TRBV5-1; len: 14; d_gene: NA; j_gene: TRBJ1-1; CDR3aa: CASSPGPQSTEAFF; CDR3nt: TGCGCCAGCAGCCCGGGACCGCAGAGCACTGAAGCTTTCTTT
abundance: few; v_gene: TRBV12-3/TRBV12-4; len: 12; d_gene: NA; j_gene: TRBJ1-1; CDR3aa: CASTADLAEAFF; CDR3nt: TGTGCCAGCACTGCGGACTTAGCTGAAGCTTTCTTT
abundance: NA; v_gene: TRBV7-6; len: 18; d_gene: TRBD2; j_gene: TRBJ2-1; CDR3aa: CASSLAPRTSGSYNEQFF; CDR3nt: TGTGCCAGCAGCTTAGCCCCTCGGACTAGCGGGAGCTACAATGAGCAGTTCTTC
abundance: NA; v_gene: TRBV5-1; len: 13; d_gene: NA; j_gene: TRBJ2-1; CDR3aa: CASSAVRNNEQFF; CDR3nt: TGCGCCAGCAGCGCCGTCCGGAACAATGAGCAGTTCTTC
abundance: few; v_gene: TRBV12-3/TRBV12-4; len: 15; d_gene: TRBD1; j_gene: TRBJ1-6; CDR3aa: CASSLGQGANSPLHF; CDR3nt: TGTGCCAGCAGCCTCGGACAGGGGGCAAATTCACCCCTCCACTTT
abundance: few; v_gene: TRBV6-5; len: 11; d_gene: NA; j_gene: TRBJ1-1; CDR3aa: CASKDLEEAFF; CDR3nt: TGTGCCAGCAAGGATCTGGAGGAAGCTTTCTTT
abundance: NA; v_gene: TRBV6-2/TRBV6-3; len: 12; d_gene: NA; j_gene: TRBJ1-2; CDR3aa: CASSPRTDGYTF; CDR3nt: TGTGCCAGCAGTCCCCGTACTGATGGCTACACCTTC
abundance: NA; v_gene: TRBV5-1; len: 15; d_gene: TRBD1; j_gene: TRBJ1-1; CDR3aa: CASSPGTGADTEAFF; CDR3nt: TGCGCCAGCAGCCCGGGGACAGGGGCGGACACTGAAGCTTTCTTT
abundance: few; v_gene: TRBV30; len: 8; d_gene: NA; j_gene: TRBJ1-1; CDR3aa: CAWSGTFF; CDR3nt: TGTGCCTGGAGTGGGACTTTCTTT